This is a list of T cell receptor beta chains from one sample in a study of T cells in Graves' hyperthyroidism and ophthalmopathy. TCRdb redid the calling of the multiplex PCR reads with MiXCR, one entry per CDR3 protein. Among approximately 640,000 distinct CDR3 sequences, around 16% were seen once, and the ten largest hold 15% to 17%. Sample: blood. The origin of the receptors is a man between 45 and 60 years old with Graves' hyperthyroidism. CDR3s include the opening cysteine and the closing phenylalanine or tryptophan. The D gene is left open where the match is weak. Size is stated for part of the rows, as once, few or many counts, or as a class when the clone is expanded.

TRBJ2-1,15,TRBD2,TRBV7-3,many,CASSTGTSGTRWQFF,TGTGCCAGCAGCACCGGGACTAGCGGGACGCGGTGGCAGTTCTTC
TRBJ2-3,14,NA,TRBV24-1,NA,CATSDLEFTDTQYF,TGTGCCACCAGTGATTTGGAATTCACAGATACGCAGTATTTT
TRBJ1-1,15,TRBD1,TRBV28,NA,CASSSQGAGYTEAFF,TGTGCCAGCAGTTCCCAGGGGGCGGGGTACACTGAAGCTTTCTTT
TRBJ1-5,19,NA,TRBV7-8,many,CASSLGLNRDTASNQPQHF,TGTGCCAGCAGCTTAGGACTAAACCGGGACACCGCCAGCAATCAGCCCCAGCATTTT
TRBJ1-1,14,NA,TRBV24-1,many,CATTGPGGSTEAFF,TGTGCCACTACGGGCCCCGGTGGGAGCACTGAAGCTTTCTTT
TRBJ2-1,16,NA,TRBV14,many,CASSQATGKTYNEQFF,TGTGCCAGCAGCCAAGCAACCGGGAAGACCTACAATGAGCAGTTCTTC
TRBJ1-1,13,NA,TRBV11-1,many,CASTATPRGEAFF,TGTGCCAGCACCGCTACCCCGCGGGGGGAAGCTTTCTTT
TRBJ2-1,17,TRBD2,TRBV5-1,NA,CASSISTSGTNRNEQFF,TGCGCCAGCAGCATATCGACTAGCGGGACTAACCGCAATGAGCAGTTCTTC
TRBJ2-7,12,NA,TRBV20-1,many,CSASRRGDEQYF,TGCAGTGCTAGCCGGAGGGGCGACGAGCAGTACTTC
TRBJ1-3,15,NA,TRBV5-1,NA,CASSLEALSGNTIYF,TGCGCCAGCAGCTTGGAAGCACTTTCAGGAAACACCATATATTTT
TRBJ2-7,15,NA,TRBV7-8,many,CASSPSSDLFYEQYF,TGTGCCAGCAGCCCCTCCTCCGACTTGTTTTACGAGCAGTACTTC
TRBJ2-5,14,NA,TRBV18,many,CASSPDQGMETQYF,TGTGCCAGCTCACCAGACCAGGGAATGGAGACCCAGTACTTC
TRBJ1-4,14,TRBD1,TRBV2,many,CASSPGTGNEKLFF,TGTGCCAGCAGTCCGGGGACAGGGAATGAAAAACTGTTTTTT
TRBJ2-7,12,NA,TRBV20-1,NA,CSASPASYEQYF,TGCAGTGCTAGTCCTGCCTCCTACGAGCAGTACTTC
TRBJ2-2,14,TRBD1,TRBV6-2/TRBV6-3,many,CASSRDRVTGELFF,TGTGCCAGCAGTAGGGACAGGGTCACCGGGGAGCTGTTTTTT
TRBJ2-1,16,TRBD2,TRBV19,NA,CASSIGSSGSYNEQFF,TGTGCCAGTAGTATCGGGTCTAGCGGGAGCTACAATGAGCAGTTCTTC
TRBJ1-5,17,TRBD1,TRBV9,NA,CASSLTTGELGNQPQHF,TGTGCCAGCAGCTTAACGACAGGGGAGTTGGGCAATCAGCCCCAGCATTTT
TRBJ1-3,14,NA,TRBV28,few,CASSWGISGNTIYF,TGTGCCAGCAGTTGGGGCATCTCTGGAAACACCATATATTTT
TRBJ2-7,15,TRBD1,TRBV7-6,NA,CASSLKDRGMDEQYF,TGTGCCAGCAGCCTGAAGGACAGGGGGATGGACGAGCAGTACTTC
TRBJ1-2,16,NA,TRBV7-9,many,CASSETGGRGNYGYTF,TGTGCCAGCAGCGAGACAGGAGGAAGGGGAAACTATGGCTACACCTTC
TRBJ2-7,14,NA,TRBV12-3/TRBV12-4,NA,CASSTLGGSYEQYF,TGTGCCAGCAGTACCTTAGGCGGGTCCTACGAGCAGTACTTC
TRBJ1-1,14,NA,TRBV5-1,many,CASSLNPEYTEAFF,TGCGCCAGCAGCTTAAATCCTGAGTACACTGAAGCTTTCTTT
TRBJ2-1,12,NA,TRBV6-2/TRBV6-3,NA,CASSYSQLEQFF,TGTGCCAGCAGTTACTCGCAGCTTGAGCAGTTCTTC
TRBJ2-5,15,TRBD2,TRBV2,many,CASSERLAGPETQYF,TGTGCCAGCAGTGAAAGGCTAGCGGGACCAGAGACCCAGTACTTC
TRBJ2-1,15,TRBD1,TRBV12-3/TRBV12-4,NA,CASSTGTGGPNGQFF,TGTGCCAGCAGTACCGGGACAGGGGGCCCCAATGGGCAGTTCTTC
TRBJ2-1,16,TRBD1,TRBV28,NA,CASSLLDRVWDNEQFF,TGTGCCAGCAGTCTTCTGGACAGGGTATGGGACAATGAGCAGTTCTTC
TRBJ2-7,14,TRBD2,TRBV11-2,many,CASSPRAIAGEQYF,TGTGCCAGCAGCCCCCGTGCAATAGCGGGGGAGCAGTACTTC
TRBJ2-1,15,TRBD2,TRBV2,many,CASMRLAGVPDEQFF,TGTGCCAGCATGAGACTAGCGGGAGTTCCTGATGAGCAGTTCTTC
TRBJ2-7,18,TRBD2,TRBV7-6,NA,CASRGTSGGDLDPYEQYF,TGTGCCAGCAGGGGGACTAGCGGGGGGGATTTGGATCCCTACGAGCAGTACTTC
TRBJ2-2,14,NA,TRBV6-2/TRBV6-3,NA,CASSYRRATGELFF,TGTGCCAGCAGTTACCGGAGGGCCACCGGGGAGCTGTTTTTT
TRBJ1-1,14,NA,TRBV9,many,CASSVDSVWAEAFF,TGTGCCAGCAGCGTGGACAGTGTTTGGGCTGAAGCTTTCTTT
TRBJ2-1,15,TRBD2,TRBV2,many,CASSGQLAELNEQFF,TGTGCCAGCAGTGGGCAACTAGCGGAGCTTAATGAGCAGTTCTTC
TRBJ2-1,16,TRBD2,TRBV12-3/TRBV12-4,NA,CASSSSSGRALNEQFF,TGTGCCAGCAGTAGCAGTAGCGGGAGGGCCCTCAATGAGCAGTTCTTC